These 30 T cell receptor beta chains share one sample of origin, sequenced in a study of blood T cell repertoires in COVID-19. The method was immunoSEQ multiplex PCR; TCRdb's version includes in-frame clones alone and lacks a portion of them. The sample lists 55,000 to 75,000 clones, over 75% occurring once. The sequenced material came from peripheral blood. Every receptor here comes from a man older than 75 with active or convalescent COVID-19.

The rearrangement joins TRBV9 to TRBJ1-1, with D unresolved. The CDR3 contains 14 residues. Germline lookup yields CDR1 SGDLS and CDR2 YYNGEE. Trimming left V 0 bases short and J 3 bases short, with 9 bases between. The CDR3 loop is CASSVDSEDTEAFF. The CDR3, as DNA: TGTGCCAGCAGCGTAGATTCGGAGGACACTGAAGCTTTCTTT.

The rearrangement links TRBV10-3 to TRBJ2-5; D call uncertain. CDR1 is ENHRY, CDR2 SYGVKD, per germline. Trimming stripped 6 bases from V and 3 bases from J, with 14 bases between. The length of the CDR3 is 14 residues. The CDR3 loop is CAISARADEETQYF. The DNA of the CDR3 is TGTGCCATCAGCGCTAGAGCCGACGAAGAGACCCAGTACTTC.

The chain combines TRBV6-5 with TRBJ2-7; perhaps TRBD1 as D (5 bases). CDR3 size: 12 residues. Germline V CDR1 and CDR2: MNHEY, SVGAGI. Trimming removed 5 bases from V and 5 bases from J, with 10 bases in between. For the CDR3, the DNA is TGTGCCAGCAGTAGCAGGGTTAACGAGCAGTACTTC. Translation: CASSSRVNEQYF.

A few counts support this clone. This chain connects TRBV10-3 to TRBJ2-7, with D perhaps TRBD2 (6 bases). V lost 7 bases, J lost 3 bases, and 10 bases lay in between. CDR1 is ENHRY and CDR2 is SYGVKD in the germline V gene. CDR3 length: 12 amino acids. CDR3 DNA sequence: TGTGCCATCACGGGGGAAAACTACGAGCAGTACTTC. It translates to CAITGENYEQYF.

This clone was seen only a few times. The chain links TRBV28 to TRBJ2-3, with a weak D call TRBD1 (6 bases). Germline V CDR1 and CDR2: MDHEN, SYDVKM. This CDR3 is built from 14 residues. Trimming left V 6 bases short and J 2 bases short, with 12 bases between. As DNA, the CDR3 is TGTGCCAGCAGCCCCGGGGACATCACAGATACGCAGTATTTT. Protein sequence: CASSPGDITDTQYF.

The V and J genes are TRBV25-1 and TRBJ2-3; 9 bases line up with TRBD1. In germline, CDR1 is MGHDK, CDR2 SYGVNS. After removal of 5 bases from V and 2 bases from J, the junction contained 11 bases not matched to a gene. The CDR3 consists of 17 residues. CDR3 protein: CASSSGQGPPYTDTQYF. The CDR3 DNA is TGTGCCAGCAGTTCGGGACAGGGCCCCCCCTACACAGATACGCAGTATTTT. Full variable domain (outside the CDR3, taken from reference TRBV25-1 and TRBJ2-3): EADIYQTPRYLVIGTGKKITLECSQTMGHDKMYWYQQDPGMELHLIHYSYGVNSTEKGDLSSESTVSRIRTEHFPLTLESARPSHTSQYLCASSSGQGPPYTDTQYFGPGTRLTVL.

This sequence joins TRBV7-3 and TRBJ2-3, with 8 bases matching TRBD2. From germline, CDR1 is SGHTA and CDR2 FQGTGA. V lost 1 base, J lost 2 bases, and 17 bases stayed unmatched. CDR3 size: 20 residues. The CDR3 DNA reads TGTGCCAGCAGCTTAAAACCCAGCGGGGGATTCCTAAGGGACACAGATACGCAGTATTTT. This sequence encodes CASSLKPSGGFLRDTDTQYF.

This sequence joins TRBV3-1 (or the pseudogene TRBV3-2) and TRBJ1-5, with no clear D. Looked up from germline, CDR1 is LGHDT and CDR2 is YNNKEL (reference sequence). Trimming took off 0 bases at V and 6 bases at J, with 15 bases between the two ends. The CDR3 is 16 residues long. CDR3 nucleotides: TGTGCCAGCAGCCAAGACCGCGGCAGTTTGGGTCAGCCCCAGCATTTT. Protein: CASSQDRGSLGQPQHF.

The rearrangement joins TRBV9 to TRBJ2-5; 7 bases align to TRBD2. With V trimmed by 4 bases and J by 5 bases, 11 bases remained unmatched. There are 15 residues in the CDR3. Germline V gene lookup returns CDR1 SGDLS and CDR2 YYNGEE. The CDR3 loop is CASSLGTLGGETQYF. As DNA, the CDR3 is TGTGCCAGCAGCCTTGGGACCCTGGGGGGGGAGACCCAGTACTTC.

The chain has TRBV18 and TRBJ2-7; D remains ambiguous. In germline, CDR1 is KGHSH, CDR2 LQKENI. This CDR3 has 12 residues. The V gene lost 2 bases and the J gene lost 4 bases, with 6 bases spanning the gap. The CDR3 coding sequence is TGTGCCAGCTCACCATTGCAGTACGAGCAGTACTTC. Amino acid sequence: CASSPLQYEQYF.

The chain employs TRBV18 and TRBJ2-7; D is uncertain. The CDR3 extends over 14 amino acids. V was trimmed by 3 bases and J by 2 bases, leaving 11 bases between them. CDR1 and CDR2 from the germline V gene are KGHSH and LQKENI. The CDR3 bases are TGTGCCAGCTCACCGAGGCCCAGAACCTACGAGCAGTACTTC. Protein product: CASSPRPRTYEQYF.

V gene TRBV5-8 combines with J gene TRBJ2-5, with D possibly matching TRBD1 (5 bases). CDR3 size: 16 residues. The V gene's germline CDR1 is SGHTS and CDR2 YDEGEE. V was cut by 3 bases and J by 0 bases, with 15 bases left in between. CDR3 protein: CASSSSGHSYQETQYF. The CDR3 DNA is TGTGCCAGCAGCTCCTCCGGACATTCGTACCAAGAGACCCAGTACTTC.

This sequence joins TRBV5-3 and TRBJ1-2; weak D call: TRBD1 (6 bases). TRBV5-3 is an ORF; its function is uncertain. This CDR3 contains 15 residues. V gave up 1 base and J gave up 0 bases, with 10 bases separating them. The CDR3 is CARSLSWGPNYGYTF. The DNA for the CDR3 is TGTGCCAGAAGCTTGAGCTGGGGGCCTAACTATGGCTACACCTTC.

This clone has only a few counts. The J gene is TRBJ2-5, the V gene TRBV27; 11 nucleotides agree with TRBD2. The V and J ends lost 5 bases and 4 bases, in that order; junction bases with no gene match: 0. The CDR3 sequence is 13 residues long. Germline assignment: CDR1 MNHEY and CDR2 SMNVEV (reference sequence). The CDR3 nucleotides read TGTGCCAGCAGTACTAGCGGGGGAGAGACCCAGTACTTC. It translates to CASSTSGGETQYF.

This sequence joins TRBV7-3 and TRBJ2-7; 10 positions match TRBD1. The V gene end was trimmed by 5 bases and the J gene end by 5 bases; junction bases not matched to a gene: 18. This CDR3 spans 18 amino acids. Germline V gene lookup returns CDR1 SGHTA and CDR2 FQGTGA. The CDR3 DNA reads TGTGCCAGCAGCGTAATGGACAGGGGGGAGAGAAAGACCCACGAGCAGTACTTC. It yields the protein CASSVMDRGERKTHEQYF.

The rearrangement uses TRBV5-1 and TRBJ1-2; 8 bases fit TRBD1. CDR3 length: 16 amino acids. After removal of 3 bases from V and 7 bases from J, the junction contained 14 bases not matched to a gene. CDR1 is SGHRS, CDR2 YFSETQ, per germline. The CDR3 sequence is CASSYSGTGGSFGYTF. The CDR3 DNA reads TGCGCCAGCAGCTATTCCGGGACAGGAGGCTCGTTTGGCTACACCTTC.

This chain links TRBV6-5 with TRBJ2-7; D is perhaps TRBD1 (6 bases). CDR1 is MNHEY, CDR2 SVGAGI, per germline. The CDR3 is 14 amino acids. V lost 2 bases to trimming and J lost 2 bases, with 10 bases between them. The CDR3 is CASSYGRGPYEQYF. DNA for the CDR3: TGTGCCAGCAGTTACGGCAGGGGCCCCTACGAGCAGTACTTC.

This chain connects TRBV18 to TRBJ1-3; D perhaps matches TRBD1 (6 bases). V dropped 3 bases and J dropped 0 bases, with 18 bases sitting between them. From germline, CDR1 is KGHSH and CDR2 LQKENI. The CDR3 is 18 amino acids. The DNA for the CDR3 is TGTGCCAGCTCACCCCTCATTTCGAGAGGGGGCTCTGGAAACACCATATATTTT. Protein sequence: CASSPLISRGGSGNTIYF.

In DNA, the CDR3 is TGTGCCAGCAGTTCTCAGTTGAATTCACCCCTCCACTTT. Protein product: CASSSQLNSPLHF. The rearrangement joins TRBV27 to TRBJ1-6; D ambiguous. V lost 4 bases and J lost 7, with 8 bases in between. The CDR3 is 13 residues long. In germline, CDR1 is MNHEY, CDR2 SMNVEV (reference sequence).

The J gene is TRBJ1-5, the V gene TRBV19; TRBD1 agrees at 10 bases. CDR1 is LNHDA and CDR2 is SQIVND in the germline V gene (reference sequence). CDR3 size: 21 residues. V dropped 2 bases and J dropped 0; count of bases not matched to a gene: 16. The CDR3 sequence is CASSISTGTGVLGYSNQPQHF. Here the CDR3 DNA reads TGTGCCAGTAGTATATCGACCGGGACAGGGGTCCTGGGATATAGCAATCAGCCCCAGCATTTT.

The chain links TRBV4-3 to TRBJ2-1; D remains unclear. Trimming took 1 base from V and 5 from J, leaving 9 bases between them. Per germline, CDR1 LGHNA and CDR2 YSLEER. The CDR3 contains 14 residues. This CDR3 is CASSQGSADNEQFF. Written as DNA, the CDR3 is TGCGCCAGCAGCCAAGGTTCCGCAGACAATGAGCAGTTCTTC.

The chain couples TRBV28 to TRBJ1-2; D is undetermined. CDR1 and CDR2 (germline): MDHEN, SYDVKM. Between the trimmed V and J ends, which lost 3 bases and 5 bases, there was a span of 4 bases. The CDR3 sequence is 11 residues long. The CDR3 protein is CASSFLYGYTF. The CDR3 coding sequence is TGTGCCAGCAGTTTTTTATATGGCTACACCTTC.

This chain links TRBV24-1 with TRBJ1-2; 7 bases fit TRBD1. J gave up 4 bases and V 0 bases, and 13 bases lay outside the gene matches. The CDR3 has 18 residues. Germline CDR1 and CDR2: KGHDR and SFDVKD. The CDR3: CATSDLHAVQGVRYGYTF. CDR3 DNA sequence: TGTGCCACCAGTGATTTGCATGCAGTTCAGGGGGTCCGCTATGGCTACACCTTC.

CDR3 sequence reads: CSVDRGGGYTF. The DNA of the CDR3 is TGCAGCGTTGACAGGGGCGGGGGCTACACCTTC. The chain recombines TRBV29-1 with TRBJ1-2; maybe TRBD1 (6 bases). Deletions cut 3 bases from V and 8 bases from J, with 10 bases between. CDR3 length: 11 amino acids. CDR1 is SQVTM, CDR2 ANQGSEA, per germline.

The CDR3 bases are TGTGCCAGCAGCGTAGCGGAGGTGAGCTCCTACGAGCAGTACTTC. It yields the protein CASSVAEVSSYEQYF. This chain links TRBV9 with TRBJ2-7, with D perhaps matching TRBD2 (5 bases). The germline gives CDR1 SGDLS, CDR2 YYNGEE. Trimming cost V 0 bases and J 0 bases, with 10 bases left between them. This CDR3 has 15 residues.

The chain is built from TRBV29-1 and TRBJ1-3; TRBD1 agrees at 7 bases. Unmatched junction bases numbered 13, after V lost 7 bases and J lost 4 bases. Germline V gives CDR1 SQVTM, CDR2 ANQGSEA. The CDR3 has 15 residues. CDR3 amino acids: CSAQDRSLGGNTIYF. Here the CDR3 DNA reads TGCAGCGCCCAGGACAGGTCCCTTGGGGGAAACACCATATATTTT.

This clone was detected once. The V and J genes are TRBV4-3 and TRBJ1-4, with D maybe TRBD1 (6 bases). Germline CDR1 reads LGHNA; CDR2 reads YSLEER. The germline V and J ends were trimmed by 1 base and 8 bases, with 17 bases remaining between them. This CDR3 region has 16 residues. CDR3 nucleotides: TGCGCCAGCAGCCAAGTCACGCAAGGACAGAGGGAAAAACTGTTTTTT. This sequence encodes CASSQVTQGQREKLFF.

DNA of the CDR3: TGTGCCAGCAACCCGGACAGGGTGTACGACTATGGCTACACCTTC. Translation: CASNPDRVYDYGYTF. The rearrangement joins TRBV21-1 to TRBJ1-2; TRBD1 is the table's D call, not checked against the DNA. TRBV21-1 is a pseudogene segment. The CDR3 has 15 residues.

The V and J genes are TRBV9 and TRBJ2-7; 12 positions match TRBD1. V was pared by 2 bases and J by 7 bases, with 4 bases of the junction left unmatched. The V gene's germline CDR1 is SGDLS and CDR2 YYNGEE. This CDR3 region has 14 residues. In DNA form, the CDR3 reads TGTGCCAGCAGCGTGGGACAGGGGGCTCAGGAGCAGTACTTC. This encodes CASSVGQGAQEQYF.

The V call is TRBV5-1, the J call TRBJ1-1; the D is unclear. The CDR3 has 16 amino acids. Trimming cost V 3 bases and J 1 base, with 16 bases left between them. In germline, CDR1 is SGHRS, CDR2 YFSETQ. In DNA form, the CDR3 reads TGCGCCAGCAGCTCCCTCTCGGCAGGAACGAACACTGAAGCTTTCTTT. It specifies CASSSLSAGTNTEAFF.